Shown below are 29 T cell receptor beta chains from a single sample sequenced in a study of early T cells in non-severe SARS-CoV-2 infection. TCRdb ran MiXCR on the 5' RACE reads and lists one entry per CDR3 protein. The sample carries more than 55,000 distinct CDR3 sequences, approximately 6.1% recorded once. Sequenced material: whole blood, taken at baseline. These receptors came from an adult who was a healthcare worker with PCR-confirmed SARS-CoV-2 infection or an uninfected control (not recorded which).

This clonotype was detected ten times or more. The CDR3 is CSARRDGTSGSLNEQFF. DNA for the CDR3: TGCAGTGCTAGACGTGACGGGACTAGCGGGAGTCTCAATGAGCAGTTCTTC. The gene calls are TRBV20-1 and TRBJ2-1; 14 bases fit TRBD2. The CDR3 consists of 17 residues. Germline trimming cut 2 bases from V and 6 bases from J; bases unmatched to any gene: 9. Looked up from germline, CDR1 is DFQATT and CDR2 is SNEGSKA (reference sequence).

Only a few counts were recorded for this clonotype. The rearrangement links TRBV28 to TRBJ2-1, with a tentative D call TRBD2 (6 bases). CDR1 and CDR2 from the germline V gene are MDHEN and SYDVKM. The CDR3 has 19 residues. V shed 4 bases and J shed 6 bases, with 28 bases lying between them. The CDR3 region is CASSSGLPGTEGYSNEQFF. The DNA of the CDR3 is TGTGCCAGCAGTTCGGGACTCCCTGGGACCGAGGGCTACAGCAATGAGCAGTTCTTC.

There are a few counts of this clonotype. The chain recombines TRBV7-2 with TRBJ2-3; 8 positions match TRBD2. The V gene end was trimmed by 6 bases and the J gene end by 0 bases; junction bases not matched to a gene: 5. The CDR3 loop spans 15 amino acids. Per germline, CDR1 SGHTA and CDR2 FQGNSA. The CDR3 sequence: CASRYGRASTDTQYF. As DNA, the CDR3 is TGTGCCAGCAGATACGGGAGGGCCAGCACAGATACGCAGTATTTT.

In this sample, this clonotype turned up a few times. This sequence joins TRBV20-1 and TRBJ1-4, with D unresolved. The V gene's germline CDR1 is DFQATT and CDR2 SNEGSKA (reference sequence). The CDR3 runs 14 residues. V dropped 3 bases and J dropped 2 bases, with 10 bases sitting between them. DNA of the CDR3: TGCAGTGCTAGGGATGGGGATACTAATGAAAAACTGTTTTTT. This encodes CSARDGDTNEKLFF.

This clonotype appeared many times. CDR3 nucleotide sequence: TGCAGTGCTGAGGGGACAGGGGTCCCTTATCAGCCCCAGCATTTT. Translated: CSAEGTGVPYQPQHF. This chain uses TRBV20-1 with TRBJ1-5, with TRBD1 matching 10 bases. CDR1 and CDR2 from the germline V gene are DFQATT and SNEGSKA (reference sequence). With V trimmed by 5 bases and J by 5 bases, 9 bases remained unmatched. This CDR3 has 15 residues.

Ten or more counts support this clonotype. CDR3 sequence (DNA): TGCAGTGCCCCGAAGCGGGGACCACAAGAGACCCAGTACTTC. It translates to CSAPKRGPQETQYF. The chain employs TRBV20-1 and TRBJ2-5; 7 bases agree with TRBD2. V shed 6 bases, J shed 2 bases, and the junction held 9 bases outside the gene matches. The germline V gene encodes CDR1 DFQATT and CDR2 SNEGSKA (reference sequence). The CDR3 length is 14 residues.

Many counts were recorded for this clonotype. DNA for the CDR3: TGTGCCAGCAGTGTACTAGCAGGATACAATGAGCAGTTCTTC. Protein product: CASSVLAGYNEQFF. This rearrangement joins TRBV2 to TRBJ2-1, with D possibly matching TRBD2 (6 bases). Looked up from germline, CDR1 is SNHLY and CDR2 is FYNNEI. CDR3 length: 14 residues. V was trimmed by 4 bases and J by 4 bases, leaving 11 bases between them.

This chain uses TRBV12-3 or TRBV12-4 with TRBJ2-7; the match to TRBD1 covers 10 bases. V trimming: 4 bases; J trimming: 2 bases; junction bases outside the gene matches: 2. The CDR3 runs 14 residues. CDR3 bases: TGTGCCAGCAGTTACGGACAGGGGGCCTACGAGCAGTACTTC. It translates to CASSYGQGAYEQYF.

Ten or more counts support this clonotype. J is TRBJ2-1 and V is TRBV28; TRBD1 agrees at 7 bases. The V gene's germline CDR1 is MDHEN and CDR2 SYDVKM. Trimming cost V 6 bases and J 12 bases; bases outside gene matches: 8. This CDR3 is built from 12 residues. This chain's CDR3 is CASRSTGSGQFF. CDR3 DNA: TGTGCCAGCAGGTCGACAGGGAGTGGGCAGTTCTTC.

This clonotype was found many times. The V and J genes are TRBV4-3 and TRBJ2-1, with 7 bases fitting TRBD2. The CDR3 runs 14 residues. The junction had 5 bases not matched to a gene; V was cut back by 0 bases and J by 9 bases. Germline lookup yields CDR1 LGHNA and CDR2 YSLEER. This chain's CDR3 is CASSQDPREGEQFF. The CDR3, as DNA: TGCGCCAGCAGCCAAGACCCCAGGGAGGGTGAGCAGTTCTTC.

This clonotype was detected a few times. The chain combines TRBV25-1 with TRBJ2-6; a possible D gene is TRBD2 (6 bases). Germline-derived CDR1 and CDR2 are MGHDK and SYGVNS. The CDR3 runs to 17 residues. Trimming took 2 bases from V and 2 from J, leaving 13 bases between them. CDR3 in amino acids: CASSEQGGIPGANVLTF. The DNA of the CDR3 is TGTGCCAGCAGTGAACAGGGAGGAATCCCTGGGGCCAACGTCCTGACTTTC.

This clonotype has at least ten counts. This chain joins TRBV7-8 and TRBJ1-2, with a weak D call TRBD1 (6 bases). From germline, CDR1 is SGHVS and CDR2 FQNEAQ. This CDR3 region has 14 residues. Trimming left V 5 bases short and J 5 bases short, with 15 bases between. Written as DNA, the CDR3 is TGTGCCAGCAGCCAGTCAGGGGATGGGTATGGCTACACCTTC. Translated: CASSQSGDGYGYTF.

There are a few counts of this clonotype. This sequence joins TRBV6-2 or TRBV6-3 and TRBJ2-1; tentative D call: TRBD2 (5 bases). V lost 6 bases to trimming and J lost 12 bases, with 18 bases between them. CDR1 MNHEY and CDR2 SVGEGT come from the germline V gene. The CDR3 consists of 13 residues. The CDR3 sequence is CASSQLTTIPQFF. CDR3 sequence (DNA): TGTGCCAGCAGCCAACTGACGACTATTCCGCAGTTCTTC.

CDR3 sequence (DNA): TGTGCCAGCAGTAAACAGGGAGTCAGACGTCTCGGGGAGCTGTTTTTT. Its protein is CASSKQGVRRLGELFF. V is TRBV6-2 or TRBV6-3 and J is TRBJ2-2, with a tentative D call TRBD1 (6 bases). The V gene lost 5 bases and the J gene lost 7 bases, with 20 bases spanning the gap. Germline loops: CDR1 MNHEY, CDR2 SVGEGT. The CDR3 runs 16 residues.

This clonotype occurred many times. The V call is TRBV18, the J call TRBJ2-3, with 7 bases identical to TRBD2. The CDR3 sequence is 14 residues long. Germline V gene lookup returns CDR1 KGHSH and CDR2 LQKENI. After removal of 2 bases from V and 4 bases from J, the junction contained 3 bases not matched to a gene. CDR3 region: CASSPGEGADTQYF. The CDR3 DNA sequence: TGTGCCAGCTCACCAGGGGAGGGCGCAGATACGCAGTATTTT. Looking up the rest from reference TRBV18 and TRBJ2-3 gives the full variable domain: NAGVMQNPRHLVRRRGQEARLRCSPMKGHSHVYWYRQLPEEGLKFMVYLQKENIIDESGMPKERFSAEFPKEGPSILRIQQVVRGDSAAYFCASSPGEGADTQYFGPGTRLTVL.

This clonotype was observed at least ten times. The V gene is TRBV6-2 or TRBV6-3, the J gene TRBJ2-1; 8 positions agree with TRBD1. Germline lookup yields CDR1 MNHEY and CDR2 SVGEGT. The junction had 12 bases not matched to a gene; V was cut back by 5 bases and J by 9 bases. The CDR3 covers 15 residues. The CDR3 loop reads CASSPSGTGGSEQFF. CDR3 nucleotides: TGTGCCAGCAGTCCATCCGGGACAGGTGGAAGTGAGCAGTTCTTC.

Only a few counts were recorded for this clonotype. The chain recombines TRBV30 with TRBJ1-1, with TRBD1 as a possible D gene (6 bases). The CDR3 has 15 residues. Trimming shortened V by 3 bases and J by 0 bases, and 14 bases separated the two germline ends. Per germline, CDR1 GTSNPN and CDR2 SVGIG (reference sequence). Here the CDR3 reads CAWRAVGHMNTEAFF. The DNA for the CDR3 is TGTGCCTGGAGGGCTGTGGGACACATGAACACTGAAGCTTTCTTT.

As regards this clonotype: A clone one base away is much larger, so this may be a read error. The V call is TRBV19, the J call TRBJ1-2, with D possibly matching TRBD1 (6 bases). Looked up from germline, CDR1 is LNHDA and CDR2 is SQIVND (reference sequence). CDR3 length: 11 residues. The CDR3: CVSQGYGGYTF. In DNA, the CDR3 is TGTGTCAGCCAGGGGTACGGTGGCTACACCTTC.

This clonotype was recorded many times. The chain joins TRBV18 to TRBJ2-1, with 9 bases identical to TRBD1. The CDR3 has 17 amino acids. CDR1 KGHSH and CDR2 LQKENI come from the germline V gene. Trimming removed 3 bases from V and 3 bases from J; junction bases left unmatched: 9. CDR3 residues: CASSPPMGQGLYNEQFF. The CDR3 region has the DNA TGTGCCAGCTCACCTCCGATGGGACAGGGTCTCTACAATGAGCAGTTCTTC.

The table lists this clonotype with a few counts. The V gene is TRBV29-1, the J gene TRBJ1-2; the D is unclear. Germline assignment: CDR1 SQVTM and CDR2 ANQGSEA. V gave up 7 bases and J gave up 5 bases, with 11 bases separating them. The CDR3 is made up of 11 amino acids. The CDR3 sequence: CSAGRSYGYTF. CDR3 coding DNA: TGCAGCGCCGGCAGGAGTTATGGCTACACCTTC. Based on the CDR3 plus reference TRBV29-1 and TRBJ1-2, the full variable domain is SAVISQKPSRDICQRGTSLTIQCQVDSQVTMMFWYRQQPGQSLTLIATANQGSEATYESGFVIDKFPISRPNLTFSTLTVSNMSPEDSSIYLCSAGRSYGYTFGSGTRLTVV.

This clonotype was recorded at least ten times. Written as DNA, the CDR3 is TGCAGCGTTGAGATCGGTGGACAGAACACTGAAGCTTTCTTT. Translation gives CSVEIGGQNTEAFF. The chain uses TRBV29-1 and TRBJ1-1, with TRBD1 as a possible D gene (5 bases). This CDR3 has 14 residues. In germline, CDR1 is SQVTM, CDR2 ANQGSEA. Trimming took off 3 bases at V and 1 base at J, with 12 bases between the two ends.

The chain couples TRBV18 to TRBJ1-4; no clear D. V lost 3 bases to trimming and J lost 8 bases, with 4 bases between them. CDR3 size: 11 residues. Germline CDR1 KGHSH, CDR2 LQKENI. CDR3: CASSPSEKLFF. The CDR3 DNA sequence: TGTGCCAGCTCACCTTCCGAAAAACTGTTTTTT.

The sample holds many counts of this clonotype. J is TRBJ2-3 and V is TRBV29-1; 9 bases agree with TRBD2. The CDR3 length is 15 residues. Germline V gives CDR1 SQVTM, CDR2 ANQGSEA. V lost 6 bases and J lost 4; bases outside the gene matches: 11. The CDR3 here is CSVIILAGVADTQYF. In DNA form, the CDR3 reads TGCAGCGTCATAATACTAGCGGGTGTGGCAGATACGCAGTATTTT.

The J gene is TRBJ2-7, the V gene TRBV29-1; D unclear. Germline V gene data show CDR1 as SQVTM and CDR2 as ANQGSEA. This CDR3 comprises 12 residues. V lost 0 bases and J 1 base, leaving 4 bases between the germline ends. The CDR3 here is CSVEDTSYEQYF. The CDR3 DNA is TGCAGCGTTGAAGATACGTCCTACGAGCAGTACTTC.

The chain combines TRBV28 with TRBJ2-3; D remains ambiguous. Germline CDR1 reads MDHEN; CDR2 reads SYDVKM. Trimming removed 4 bases from V and 3 bases from J, with 11 bases in between. The length of the CDR3 is 14 residues. CDR3 region: CASSSPVPTDTQYF. CDR3 nucleotide sequence: TGTGCCAGCAGTTCCCCGGTTCCGACAGATACGCAGTATTTT.

This clonotype has a count of ten or more. The genes are TRBV2 and TRBJ2-5; 10 bases are shared with TRBD1. The CDR3 extends over 17 amino acids. Unmatched junction bases numbered 6, after V lost 0 bases and J lost 2 bases. The germline gives CDR1 SNHLY, CDR2 FYNNEI. The CDR3 DNA reads as TGTGCCAGCAGTGAAGCAGGGACAGGGGAAGGGCAAGAGACCCAGTACTTC. Translation: CASSEAGTGEGQETQYF.

This clonotype was detected only a few times. CDR3 bases: TGTGCCAGCAGTTTAACGGCGGCCGTTGTAATGGAGACCCAGTACTTC. It yields the protein CASSLTAAVVMETQYF. This chain joins TRBV27 and TRBJ2-5; D is unresolved. This CDR3 comprises 16 residues. CDR1 and CDR2 (germline): MNHEY, SMNVEV (reference sequence). The V end was cut by 2 bases, the J end by 5 bases, with 18 bases between.

The chain recombines TRBV5-1 with TRBJ2-3, with TRBD2 matching over 7 bases. Unmatched junction bases numbered 13, after V lost 7 bases and J lost 8 bases. The CDR3 spans 14 residues. Germline V gene data show CDR1 as SGHRS and CDR2 as YFSETQ. CDR3: CASGPGGSIGTQYF. Here the CDR3 DNA reads TGCGCCAGCGGACCGGGCGGGAGTATCGGTACGCAGTATTTT.

This clonotype was seen ten or more times. The gene calls are TRBV7-2 and TRBJ2-7; D gene unclear. Per the germline V gene, CDR1 is SGHTA and CDR2 is FQGNSA. The CDR3 consists of 14 residues. V shed 4 bases and J shed 3 bases, with 13 bases lying between them. This chain's CDR3 is CASSSYLRNYEQYF. CDR3 bases: TGTGCCAGCAGCTCCTATCTCAGGAACTACGAGCAGTACTTC.